This paragraph covers one T cell receptor beta chain sequence. This sample was included in a study of technical replicates of blood from a few donors. Clones were sequenced by immunoSEQ multiplex PCR, and TCRdb holds only the in-frame ones, with some missing. The sample consists of some 70,000 clones, 95% to 97% of them appearing once. The germline CDR1 and CDR2 sequences are GTSNPN and SVGIG (reference sequence). The CDR3 sequence is 13 residues long. The V end lost 2 bases, the J end lost 4 bases, and 12 bases lay between the germline ends. This chain uses TRBV30 with TRBJ2-7; D is possibly TRBD1 (5 bases). This sequence originates from a human donor in good health. Sequenced material: T cells isolated from PBMCs. The CDR3 protein is CAWSISRVYEQYF. CDR3 DNA: TGTGCCTGGAGTATCTCCAGGGTGTACGAGCAGTACTTC.